The 11 T cell receptor beta chains reported below all come from one sample, sequenced in a study of blood T cell repertoires in COVID-19. Sequenced by immunoSEQ multiplex PCR; TCRdb stores in-frame clones only, minus some. The table records about 250,000 clones, around 84% of them present only once. Sequenced material: PBMCs or T cells enriched from blood (not recorded which). Receptors originate from a woman aged 45-65 years who had recovered from COVID-19.

This clone was recorded only once. The chain uses TRBV12-3 or TRBV12-4 and TRBJ2-1; tentative D call: TRBD2 (6 bases). The CDR3 consists of 12 residues. The ends were cut back, 3 bases at V and 11 bases at J, with 11 bases in the middle. The CDR3 DNA follows: TGTGCCAGCAGTTTTGGGCGGGGCAAGCAGTTCTTC. It yields the protein CASSFGRGKQFF.

For this clone: One end of the junction is discordant with germline, which a read error may explain. The chain employs TRBV7-7 and TRBJ2-2; no firm D call. Per germline, CDR1 SSHAT and CDR2 FNYEAQ (reference sequence). The CDR3 is made up of 17 amino acids. The CDR3 region is CASSLQLGGSNTGELFF. The CDR3 nucleotides are TGTGCTAGCAGCTTACAACTTGGCGGTTCGAACACCGGGGAGCTGTTTTTT.

This clone came up once. The chain couples TRBV13 to TRBJ2-1; D gene unclear. V gave up 1 base and J gave up 4 bases, with 11 bases separating them. Germline V gene data show CDR1 as PRHDT and CDR2 as FYEKMQ (reference sequence). The CDR3 contains 15 residues. CDR3 DNA: TGTGCCAGCAGCTTAGCGGTGAGAATTTACAATGAGCAGTTCTTC. It encodes CASSLAVRIYNEQFF.

The chain couples TRBV2 to TRBJ2-3, with D possibly TRBD2 on 5 matching bases. Trimming took 7 bases from V and 0 from J, leaving 23 bases between them. The germline gives CDR1 SNHLY, CDR2 FYNNEI. The CDR3 is made up of 18 amino acids. The CDR3 region is CASMPGWDGLSSTDTQYF. The DNA of the CDR3 is TGTGCCAGCATGCCGGGGTGGGATGGATTAAGTAGCACAGATACGCAGTATTTT.

The chain employs TRBV14 and TRBJ2-1, with 10 bases identical to TRBD2. This CDR3 spans 16 amino acids. Germline CDR1 SGHDN, CDR2 FVKESK. The junction had 7 bases not matched to a gene; V was cut back by 1 base and J by 7 bases. The CDR3 DNA reads as TGTGCCAGCAGCCAAGGACTAGCGGGCGGATTAAATGAGCAGTTCTTC. This encodes CASSQGLAGGLNEQFF.

This chain links TRBV19 with TRBJ2-5, with 7 bases matching TRBD1. The CDR3 length is 14 residues. The V gene's germline CDR1 is LNHDA and CDR2 SQIVND (reference sequence). V lost 3 bases to trimming and J lost 5 bases; unmatched junction nucleotides: 6. CDR3 DNA sequence: TGTGCCAGTAGTATCAGAGGGGGCGATGAGACCCAGTACTTC. Translation gives CASSIRGGDETQYF.

The chain carries TRBV6-6 and TRBJ1-4; the D gene is possibly TRBD1 (6 bases). The V gene's germline CDR1 is MNHNY and CDR2 SVGAGI (reference sequence). V was clipped by 5 bases and J by 0 bases, with 34 bases between them. This CDR3 is 23 amino acids long. The CDR3 region has the DNA TGTGCCAGCAGTCACAGGGTTATTGCGATCTTAATCTCCAGATACTCAACTAATGAAAAACTGTTTTTT. It is translated as CASSHRVIAILISRYSTNEKLFF.

CDR3 in DNA: TGTGCCAGCAGCGTACAAGACAGGGACTCTGGAAACACCATATATTTT. It codes for CASSVQDRDSGNTIYF. The chain employs TRBV9 and TRBJ1-3, with TRBD1 matching over 7 bases. Germline loops: CDR1 SGDLS, CDR2 YYNGEE. This CDR3 has 16 residues. J was trimmed by 0 bases and V by 1 base; bases with no gene match: 4. Full variable domain (rest looked up from reference TRBV9 and TRBJ1-3): DSGVTQTPKHLITATGQRVTLRCSPRSGDLSVYWYQQSLDQGLQFLIQYYNGEERAKGNILERFSAQQFPDLHSELNLSSLELGDSALYFCASSVQDRDSGNTIYFGEGSWLTVV.

The chain has TRBV10-3 and TRBJ2-7; D may be TRBD1 (6 bases). CDR1 and CDR2 (germline): ENHRY, SYGVKD. Trimming pared 10 bases from V and 5 bases from J, leaving 15 bases between. This CDR3 spans 12 amino acids. The CDR3, as DNA: TGTGCCAGCCGGGACACACTTAACGAGCAGTACTTC. Its translation: CASRDTLNEQYF.

V gene TRBV5-4 combines with J gene TRBJ1-3; D is unresolved. The CDR3 runs to 15 residues. Germline-derived CDR1 and CDR2 are SGHNT and YYREEE (reference sequence). Trimming removed 4 bases from V and 15 bases from J, with 26 bases in between. The CDR3 DNA follows: TGTGCCAGCAGCATGAAGGTTGGCACGGCGGCGGTCGAATATTTT. Translating it yields CASSMKVGTAAVEYF.

The chain uses TRBV30 and TRBJ2-1; D perhaps matches TRBD1 (5 bases). From germline, CDR1 is GTSNPN and CDR2 SVGIG (reference sequence). V dropped 1 base and J dropped 6 bases, with 7 bases sitting between them. CDR3 length: 12 amino acids. The CDR3 here is CAWSAGFNEQFF. CDR3 sequence (DNA): TGTGCCTGGAGTGCAGGGTTCAATGAGCAGTTCTTC.